This TCR beta chain was sequenced in a study of CD8 T cells in ankylosing spondylitis. Overall study results and limits: Roughly 8 highly homologous variants formed a TCR beta motif that appeared characteristic of ankylosing spondylitis blood. Reportedly, matched ankylosing spondylitis synovial fluid was significantly enriched for disease-linked clones.

Per germline, CDR1 SGHVS and CDR2 FQNEAQ. Trimming cost V 8 bases and J 7 bases, with 21 bases left between them. CDR3 length: 16 residues. TCR beta libraries were made by quantitative 5'-RACE with molecular barcodes. TCRdb re-called the 5' RACE reads with MiXCR, one entry per CDR3 protein. Of around 300,000 distinct CDR3 sequences in the sample, around 10% were seen once. This clonotype was counted at least ten times. Its antigen is unknown. The chain links TRBV7-8 to TRBJ1-6; D is unclear. The sequencing sample was made of blood, either unsorted or a sorted T cell fraction (not recorded which). The TCR originated in a female donor with ankylosing spondylitis or in good health (not recorded which). Written as DNA, the CDR3 is TGTGCCAGCGCTAGTTCGGAGGCTTTAATCAATTCACCCCTCCACTTT. Translated: CASASSEALINSPLHF.